The 30 T cell receptor beta chains reported below all come from one sample, sequenced in a study of naive and memory T cell subsets. An equimolar mix of two oligonucleotides served as the beta constant-region primer for TRBC1 and TRBC2. TCRdb processed the UMI-ligation and nested PCR reads anew with MiXCR; each CDR3 protein has one entry. The table lists 130,000 to 150,000 distinct CDR3 sequences, 15% to 20% of them singletons. Sequences were obtained from naive CD4+ T cells from blood. These receptors were taken from a human donor in good health.

The table lists this clonotype with many counts. A read error may account for a junction end that differs from germline. The chain uses TRBV5-1 and TRBJ2-3; D remains unclear. CDR3 length: 11 amino acids. CDR1 is SGHRS, CDR2 YFSETQ, per germline. The chain's CDR3 is CASSFTDTQYF. CDR3 nucleotides: TGTGCCAGCAGCTTCACAGATACGCAGTATTTT.

The V call is TRBV7-9, the J call TRBJ2-3; 8 bases are a match to TRBD1. Germline loops: CDR1 SEHNR, CDR2 FQNEAQ (reference sequence). The J segment lost 3 bases and the V segment lost 4 bases, leaving 12 bases of the junction unmatched. The CDR3 is 17 residues long. Here the CDR3 reads CASSSFGQGPQTDTQYF. The CDR3 nucleotides read TGTGCCAGCAGCTCGTTCGGACAGGGCCCACAGACAGATACGCAGTATTTT.

The chain uses TRBV5-1 and TRBJ2-7; TRBD1 agrees at 10 bases. CDR3 length equals 15 residues. Germline V gives CDR1 SGHRS, CDR2 YFSETQ. After removal of 0 bases from V and 2 bases from J, the junction contained 2 bases not matched to a gene. CDR3 DNA: TGCGCCAGCAGCTTGGAGGGGACAGGGGCCTACGAGCAGTACTTC. As protein: CASSLEGTGAYEQYF.

This chain links TRBV10-3 with TRBJ2-5, with TRBD1 matching over 7 bases. V dropped 11 bases and J dropped 1; count of bases not matched to a gene: 10. This CDR3 has 14 amino acids. Germline-derived CDR1 and CDR2 are ENHRY and SYGVKD. CDR3 in amino acids: CAVRQGEIQETQYF. The CDR3 DNA follows: TGTGCCGTAAGACAGGGCGAGATCCAAGAGACCCAGTACTTC.

The V gene is TRBV7-2, the J gene TRBJ2-7; 13 bases map to TRBD2. The CDR3 loop spans 15 amino acids. Per the germline V gene, CDR1 is SGHTA and CDR2 is FQGNSA. V lost 2 bases and J lost 11; bases outside the gene matches: 9. CDR3 coding DNA: TGTGCCAGCAGCTTATCCCCGACTAGCGGGAGGAAGAAGTACTTC. Translating it yields CASSLSPTSGRKKYF.

The rearrangement links TRBV7-2 to TRBJ2-6; D could derive from TRBD1 or TRBD2 (5 bases each). V gave up 5 bases and J gave up 3 bases, with 8 bases separating them. The germline V gene encodes CDR1 SGHTA and CDR2 FQGNSA. This CDR3 has 14 amino acids. This CDR3 reads CASSLRGGANVLTF. The CDR3 nucleotides read TGTGCCAGCAGCCTGAGGGGTGGGGCCAACGTCCTGACTTTC.

The rearrangement joins TRBV20-1 to TRBJ1-5, with D unresolved. CDR1 and CDR2 (germline): DFQATT, SNEGSKA (reference sequence). With 3 bases removed from V and 2 bases from J, the gap between germline ends came to 5 bases. CDR3 length equals 12 residues. The CDR3 DNA sequence: TGCAGTGCTAGTTATCGCAATCAGCCCCAGCATTTT. Protein product: CSASYRNQPQHF.

This clonotype was picked up a small number of times. The chain is built from TRBV6-2 or TRBV6-3 and TRBJ1-1, with D unresolved. Per germline, CDR1 MNHEY and CDR2 SVGEGT. The germline V and J ends were trimmed by 6 bases and 0 bases, with 11 bases remaining between them. The CDR3 length is 14 residues. Here the CDR3 DNA reads TGTGCCAGCAGAAAAGAGTTCATGAACACTGAAGCTTTCTTT. Protein: CASRKEFMNTEAFF.

Only a few counts were recorded for this clonotype. The genes are TRBV5-1 and TRBJ2-1, with TRBD2 matching 9 bases. CDR3 length: 15 amino acids. After removal of 0 bases from V and 4 bases from J, the junction contained 2 bases not matched to a gene. Per germline, CDR1 SGHRS and CDR2 YFSETQ. CDR3 amino acids: CASSLVAGVYNEQFF. The CDR3 DNA reads TGCGCCAGCAGCTTGGTAGCGGGAGTTTACAATGAGCAGTTCTTC.

This clonotype was seen more than once but under ten times. The chain has TRBV19 and TRBJ1-4; no firm D call. The CDR3 is 14 residues long. The germline V gene encodes CDR1 LNHDA and CDR2 SQIVND (reference sequence). The V end lost 3 bases, the J end lost 0 bases, and 5 bases lay between the germline ends. CDR3 region: CASSISATNEKLFF. CDR3 sequence (DNA): TGTGCCAGTAGTATCAGTGCAACTAATGAAAAACTGTTTTTT. Full variable domain (outside the CDR3, taken from reference TRBV19 and TRBJ1-4): DGGITQSPKYLFRKEGQNVTLSCEQNLNHDAMYWYRQDPGQGLRLIYYSQIVNDFQKGDIAEGYSVSREKKESFPLTVTSAQKNPTAFYLCASSISATNEKLFFGSGTQLSVL.

The rearrangement links TRBV11-2 to TRBJ1-4; D not certain. This CDR3 has 16 amino acids. V was trimmed by 2 bases and J by 0 bases, leaving 10 bases between them. The germline V gene encodes CDR1 SGHAT and CDR2 FQNNGV. This CDR3 reads CASSLYGRTTNEKLFF. The CDR3, as DNA: TGTGCCAGCAGCTTATACGGGAGAACAACTAATGAAAAACTGTTTTTT.

The V gene is TRBV20-1, the J gene TRBJ2-7; weak D call: TRBD2 (6 bases). Trimming pared 3 bases from V and 0 bases from J, leaving 18 bases between. Germline assignment: CDR1 DFQATT and CDR2 SNEGSKA (reference sequence). The CDR3 is 16 amino acids. The CDR3 region has the DNA TGCAGTGCTAGTCCGCGGGACGGTCTGGTCTCCTACGAGCAGTACTTC. Amino acids: CSASPRDGLVSYEQYF.

The chain recombines TRBV20-1 with TRBJ1-6, with D unclear. Deletions cut 2 bases from V and 8 bases from J, with 7 bases between. Germline CDR1 and CDR2: DFQATT and SNEGSKA (reference sequence). CDR3 length equals 12 residues. This CDR3 reads CSARKQYSPLHF. Written as DNA, the CDR3 is TGCAGTGCTAGAAAACAGTATTCACCCCTCCACTTT.

This clonotype occurred many times. The genes are TRBV20-1 and TRBJ2-2; D perhaps matches TRBD2 (6 bases). This CDR3 has 13 amino acids. Germline assignment: CDR1 DFQATT and CDR2 SNEGSKA (reference sequence). The CDR3 DNA sequence: TGCGGTAGGATCAGACTAGACACCGGGGAGCTGTTTTTT. This codes for CGRIRLDTGELFF.

CDR3 in amino acids: CASSPRTSGGGNEQFF. Written as DNA, the CDR3 is TGTGCCAGCAGCCCCCGGACTAGCGGGGGGGGCAATGAGCAGTTCTTC. This chain uses TRBV7-2 with TRBJ2-1; TRBD2 matches 15 bases. CDR1 is SGHTA, CDR2 FQGNSA, per germline. V was clipped by 5 bases and J by 6 bases; unmatched bases: 5. The CDR3 sequence is 16 residues long.

This clonotype was observed a few times. The chain combines TRBV5-4 with TRBJ2-4, with D maybe TRBD1 (6 bases). CDR1 SGHNT and CDR2 YYREEE come from the germline V gene (reference sequence). Trimming took 2 bases from V and 1 from J, leaving 7 bases between them. CDR3 length equals 14 residues. CDR3 amino acids: CASSLTGAKNIQYF. In DNA form, the CDR3 reads TGTGCCAGCAGCTTAACAGGGGCCAAAAACATTCAGTACTTC. The full variable domain, completed using reference TRBV5-4 and TRBJ2-4, is ETGVTQSPTHLIKTRGQQVTLRCSSQSGHNTVSWYQQALGQGPQFIFQYYREEENGRGNFPPRFSGLQFPNYSSELNVNALELDDSALYLCASSLTGAKNIQYFGAGTRLSVL.

The genes are TRBV4-1 and TRBJ1-1, with unresolved D. The CDR3 has 14 residues. V was trimmed by 2 bases and J by 4 bases, leaving 11 bases between them. Per germline, CDR1 MGHRA and CDR2 YSYEKL. The DNA for the CDR3 is TGCGCCAGCAGCCAAAATTGGGTCGCCACTGAAGCTTTCTTT. Protein: CASSQNWVATEAFF.

The chain recombines TRBV7-9 with TRBJ1-3; no definite D call. The V and J ends lost 5 bases and 5 bases respectively, with 10 bases between them. The CDR3 totals 13 residues. From germline, CDR1 is SEHNR and CDR2 FQNEAQ (reference sequence). This CDR3 reads CASSPKGRNTIYF. CDR3 in DNA: TGTGCCAGCAGCCCAAAGGGCCGAAACACCATATATTTT. Looking up the rest from reference TRBV7-9 and TRBJ1-3 gives the full variable domain: DTGVSQNPRHKITKRGQNVTFRCDPISEHNRLYWYRQTLGQGPEFLTYFQNEAQLEKSRLLSDRFSAERPKGSFSTLEIQRTEQGDSAMYLCASSPKGRNTIYFGEGSWLTVV.

This clonotype was detected a few times. The chain recombines TRBV4-2 with TRBJ1-5; D call uncertain. V was trimmed by 0 bases and J by 11 bases, leaving 17 bases between them. The CDR3 length is 15 residues. Germline loops: CDR1 LGHNA, CDR2 YNFKEQ. CDR3 coding DNA: TGTGCCAGCAGCCAAGAAGTTTCTGTCGGCCGGGCCCAGCATTTT. Translated: CASSQEVSVGRAQHF.

This clonotype was picked up a small number of times. The V call is TRBV29-1, the J call TRBJ2-3, with D perhaps matching TRBD1 (5 bases). This CDR3 spans 12 amino acids. The germline V gene encodes CDR1 SQVTM and CDR2 ANQGSEA. The V end lost 6 bases, the J end lost 4 bases, and 11 bases lay between the germline ends. The CDR3 nucleotides read TGCAGCGTCACCCAGGGCGCAGATACGCAGTATTTT. Translation: CSVTQGADTQYF.

This clonotype was picked up a small number of times. The rearrangement uses TRBV4-1 and TRBJ2-6; the D gene is possibly TRBD1 (6 bases). Looked up from germline, CDR1 is MGHRA and CDR2 is YSYEKL. V lost 0 bases, J lost 0 bases, and 15 bases lay in between. The CDR3 consists of 19 residues. The CDR3 nucleotides read TGCGCCAGCAGCCAAGATCGGGACACGACAAGCTCTGGGGCCAACGTCCTGACTTTC. Amino acids: CASSQDRDTTSSGANVLTF.

In this sample, this clonotype turned up a few times. The chain uses TRBV28 and TRBJ2-7; D remains ambiguous. Trimming removed 2 bases from V and 3 bases from J, with 5 bases in between. The germline V gene has CDR1 MDHEN and CDR2 SYDVKM. This CDR3 region has 12 residues. The CDR3: CASSLARYEQYF. The CDR3, as DNA: TGTGCCAGCAGTTTAGCTCGCTACGAGCAGTACTTC.

Only a few counts were recorded for this clonotype. The chain carries TRBV20-1 and TRBJ1-5; 7 bases fit TRBD1. After removal of 2 bases from V and 3 bases from J, the junction contained 7 bases not matched to a gene. CDR1 is DFQATT and CDR2 is SNEGSKA in the germline V gene (reference sequence). CDR3 length: 15 amino acids. CDR3 sequence reads: CSARRNRGDNQPQHF. In nucleotides, the CDR3 is TGCAGTGCTAGACGGAACAGGGGAGACAATCAGCCCCAGCATTTT.

This clonotype was found many times. This rearrangement joins TRBV7-2 to TRBJ2-2; unclear D gene. V lost 4 bases, J lost 4 bases, and 4 bases lay in between. The CDR3 loop spans 12 amino acids. Germline CDR1 SGHTA, CDR2 FQGNSA. CDR3 bases: TGTGCCAGCAGCTCATCCACCGGGGAGCTGTTTTTT. Encoded protein: CASSSSTGELFF.

The V and J genes are TRBV12-3 or TRBV12-4 and TRBJ2-3; D may correspond to TRBD1 or TRBD2 (5 bases each). This CDR3 has 18 amino acids. The V end lost 6 bases, the J end lost 3 bases, and 25 bases lay between the germline ends. The CDR3 region is CASSLSPPRGRVTDTQYF. The CDR3 DNA follows: TGTGCCAGCAGCCTATCCCCCCCCCGGGGCAGGGTAACAGATACGCAGTATTTT.

The V gene is TRBV28, the J gene TRBJ1-4; unclear D gene. V was clipped by 6 bases and J by 5 bases, with 10 bases between them. The CDR3 is 13 residues long. In germline, CDR1 is MDHEN, CDR2 SYDVKM. In DNA, the CDR3 is TGTGCCAGCAGCCTTGGCGGGAATGAAAAACTGTTTTTT. It yields the protein CASSLGGNEKLFF.

The V and J genes are TRBV27 and TRBJ1-6; D is uncertain. The CDR3 is 14 residues long. The germline V and J ends were trimmed by 4 bases and 0 bases, with 4 bases remaining between them. Germline CDR1 and CDR2: MNHEY and SMNVEV (reference sequence). In nucleotides, the CDR3 is TGTGCCAGCAGTTCATACTCCTATAATTCACCCCTCCACTTT. Translating gives CASSSYSYNSPLHF.

The chain combines TRBV28 with TRBJ1-5; D may be TRBD1 (5 bases). Germline loops: CDR1 MDHEN, CDR2 SYDVKM. Trimming shortened V by 7 bases and J by 6 bases, and 16 bases separated the two germline ends. The CDR3 is 14 amino acids. CDR3 in DNA: TGTGCCAGCATCCTATCGCAGGGCACTCAGCCCCAGCATTTT. It codes for CASILSQGTQPQHF.

The chain employs TRBV7-9 and TRBJ2-1; D gene unclear. The length of the CDR3 is 14 residues. V lost 5 bases to trimming and J lost 7 bases, with 15 bases between them. Germline V gene sequence: CDR1 SEHNR, CDR2 FQNEAQ (reference sequence). CDR3 DNA sequence: TGTGCCAGCAGCGCCTCCAATTTGGATAATGAGCAGTTCTTC. Translated: CASSASNLDNEQFF.

DNA of the CDR3: TGTGCCAGCAGTTACCCCGGCGGGGGCTCTGGAAACACCATATATTTT. The encoded protein is CASSYPGGGSGNTIYF. J is TRBJ1-3 and V is TRBV6-2 or TRBV6-3; D may be TRBD1 (5 bases). Looked up from germline, CDR1 is MNHEY and CDR2 is SVGEGT. The V and J ends lost 2 bases and 0 bases respectively, with 11 bases between them. The CDR3 is 16 amino acids.